This TCR beta chain originates from a study of T cells in localized non-small cell lung cancer. Whole-study findings and limits: Patients showing higher blood T cell density tended to see longer overall survival. Sequence data derive from only one tumor region, so heterogeneity remains possible. Of the top 100 tumor clones, median 57 were in adjacent lung, 25 to 35 among its top 100. In uninvolved adjacent lung, T cell clonality reached its highest value, exceeding tumor.

The germline V gene has CDR1 SGHRS and CDR2 YFSETQ. This CDR3 region has 15 residues. V lost 3 bases to trimming and J lost 5 bases, with 18 bases between them. Libraries were prepared by immunoSEQ multiplex PCR; TCRdb keeps only in-frame clonotypes and omits some of them. This table holds approximately 35,000 clones, 92% found once. As regards this clone: The target antigen is unknown.

Source: peripheral blood, taken before any cancer treatment. This chain joins TRBV5-1 and TRBJ2-7, with D perhaps TRBD2 (6 bases). The sequence derives from a female donor of 60 years or more with stage I lung adenocarcinoma. The CDR3 here is CASSYGARGPDEQYF. The CDR3 DNA sequence: TGCGCCAGCAGCTATGGGGCGCGGGGTCCGGACGAGCAGTACTTC.